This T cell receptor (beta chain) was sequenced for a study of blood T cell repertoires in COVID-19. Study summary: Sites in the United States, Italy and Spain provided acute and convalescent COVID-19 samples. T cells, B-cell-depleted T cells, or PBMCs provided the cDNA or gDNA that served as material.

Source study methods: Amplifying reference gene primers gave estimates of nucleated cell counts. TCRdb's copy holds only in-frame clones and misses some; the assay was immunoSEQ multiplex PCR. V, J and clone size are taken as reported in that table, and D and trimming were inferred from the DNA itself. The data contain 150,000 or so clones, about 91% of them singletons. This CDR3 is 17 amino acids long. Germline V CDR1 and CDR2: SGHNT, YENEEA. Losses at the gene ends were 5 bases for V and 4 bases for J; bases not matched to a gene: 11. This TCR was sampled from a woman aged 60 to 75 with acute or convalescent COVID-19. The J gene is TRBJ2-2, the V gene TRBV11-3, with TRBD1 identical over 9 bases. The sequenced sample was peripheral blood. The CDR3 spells CASSELPGQGRTGELFF. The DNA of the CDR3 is TGTGCCAGCAGCGAGCTCCCGGGACAGGGTCGCACCGGGGAGCTGTTTTTT.